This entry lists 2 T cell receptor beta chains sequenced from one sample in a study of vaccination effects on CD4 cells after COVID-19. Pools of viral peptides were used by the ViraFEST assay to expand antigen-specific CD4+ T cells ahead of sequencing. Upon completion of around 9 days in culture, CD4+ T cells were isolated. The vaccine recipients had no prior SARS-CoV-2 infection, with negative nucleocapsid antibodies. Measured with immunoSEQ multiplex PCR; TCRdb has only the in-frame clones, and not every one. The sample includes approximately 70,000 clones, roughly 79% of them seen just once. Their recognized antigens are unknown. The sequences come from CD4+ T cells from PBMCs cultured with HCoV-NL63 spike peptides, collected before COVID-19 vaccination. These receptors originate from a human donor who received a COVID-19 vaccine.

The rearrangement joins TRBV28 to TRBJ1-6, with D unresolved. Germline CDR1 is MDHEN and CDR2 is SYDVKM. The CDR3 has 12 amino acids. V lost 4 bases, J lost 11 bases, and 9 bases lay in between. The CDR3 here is CASSSLVTPLHF. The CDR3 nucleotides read TGTGCCAGCAGTTCTTTAGTTACACCCCTCCACTTT.

CDR3: CASRVQGPSNQPQHF. For the CDR3, the DNA is TGTGCCAGCAGGGTACAGGGCCCCAGCAATCAGCCCCAGCATTTT. The V gene is TRBV2, the J gene TRBJ1-5; D is perhaps TRBD1 (6 bases). The germline V gene has CDR1 SNHLY and CDR2 FYNNEI. Trimming pared 6 bases from V and 1 base from J, leaving 13 bases between. This CDR3 has 15 residues.